The clone carrying this T cell receptor beta chain has only one observation. Its antigen is unidentified. The sample belongs to a study of OX40 agonist ivuxolimab in advanced cancers. Study-level findings and limits: Certain nonresponders additionally had low normalized T-cell clonal expansion.

TCRdb's copy holds only in-frame clones and misses some; the assay was immunoSEQ multiplex PCR. Of 89,000 or so clones in the sample, around 90% were seen once. Germline CDR1 MNHEY, CDR2 SVGAGI. This CDR3 is built from 15 residues. The ends lost 2 bases at V and 4 bases at J; junction bases unmatched: 5. The chain links TRBV6-5 to TRBJ2-7; TRBD2 aligns across 10 bases. This TCR was recovered from an adult with an advanced solid tumor such as melanoma, head and neck, liver or kidney cancer. Sample: CD4+ or CD8+ T cells sorted from blood, taken in a trial of the OX40 agonist ivuxolimab. CDR3 DNA: TGTGCCAGCAGTTACACCCCGGGACTAGCGTACGAGCAGTACGTC. It encodes CASSYTPGLAYEQYV.